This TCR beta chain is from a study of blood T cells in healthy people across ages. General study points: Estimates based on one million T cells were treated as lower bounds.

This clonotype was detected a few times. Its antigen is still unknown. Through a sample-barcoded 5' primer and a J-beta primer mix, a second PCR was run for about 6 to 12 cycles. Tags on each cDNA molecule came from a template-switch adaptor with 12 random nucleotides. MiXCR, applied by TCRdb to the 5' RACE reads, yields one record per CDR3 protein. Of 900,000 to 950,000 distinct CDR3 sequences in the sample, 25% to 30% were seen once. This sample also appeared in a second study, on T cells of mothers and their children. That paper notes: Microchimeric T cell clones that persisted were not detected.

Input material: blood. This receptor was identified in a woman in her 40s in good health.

CDR3 sequence reads: CASSGTFDGYTF. For the CDR3, the DNA is TGTGCCAGCAGTGGGACATTCGATGGCTACACCTTC. J is TRBJ1-2 and V is TRBV25-1, with D possibly matching TRBD1 (5 bases). The V end lost 4 bases, the J end lost 6 bases, and 9 bases lay between the germline ends. The CDR3 has 12 residues. Germline V lookup: CDR1 MGHDK, CDR2 SYGVNS.